One T cell receptor (beta chain) is described in this entry. This sample is part of a study of technical replicates of blood from a few donors. Sequenced by immunoSEQ multiplex PCR; TCRdb stores in-frame clones only, minus some. The sample shows approximately 99,000 clones, about 96% of them seen only once. What was sequenced was T cells isolated from PBMCs. The clonotype was recovered from a human donor in good health.

This chain's CDR3 is CASSEEVTGGTEAFF. The CDR3 coding sequence is TGTGCCAGCAGTGAAGAGGTTACAGGGGGGACTGAAGCTTTCTTT. V usage is TRBV6-1 and J usage is TRBJ1-1, with 8 bases identical to TRBD1. With V trimmed by 1 base and J by 5 bases, 6 bases remained unmatched. The germline CDR1 and CDR2 sequences are MNHNS and SASEGT. The CDR3 length is 15 residues.